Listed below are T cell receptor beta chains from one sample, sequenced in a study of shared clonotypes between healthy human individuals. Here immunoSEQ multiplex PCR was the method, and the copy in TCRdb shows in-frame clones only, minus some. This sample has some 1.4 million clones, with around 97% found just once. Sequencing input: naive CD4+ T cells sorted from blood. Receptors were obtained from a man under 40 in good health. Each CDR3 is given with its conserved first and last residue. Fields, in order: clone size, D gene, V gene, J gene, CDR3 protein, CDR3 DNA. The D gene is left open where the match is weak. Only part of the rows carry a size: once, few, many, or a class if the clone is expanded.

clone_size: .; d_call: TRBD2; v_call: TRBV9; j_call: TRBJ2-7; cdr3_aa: CASSPSGTSYEQYF; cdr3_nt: TGTGCCAGCTCACCTAGCGGGACCTCCTACGAGCAGTACTTC
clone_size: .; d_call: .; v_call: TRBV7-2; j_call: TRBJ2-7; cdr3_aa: CASSLELTRQYF; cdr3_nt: TGTGCCAGCAGCTTAGAATTAACGCGGCAGTACTTC
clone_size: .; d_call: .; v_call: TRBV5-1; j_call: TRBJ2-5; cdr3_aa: CASSLDLPAQYF; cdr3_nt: TGCGCCAGCAGCTTGGATCTCCCGGCCCAGTACTTC
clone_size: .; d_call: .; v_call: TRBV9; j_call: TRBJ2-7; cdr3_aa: CASSPLASSYEQYF; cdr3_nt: TGTGCCAGCAGCCCCCTGGCGTCCTCCTACGAGCAGTACTTC
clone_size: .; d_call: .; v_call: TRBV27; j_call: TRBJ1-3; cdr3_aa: CASSLSVTGSSYSGNTIYF; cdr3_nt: TGTGCCAGCAGTTTATCCGTGACGGGATCGAGTTACTCTGGAAACACCATATATTTT
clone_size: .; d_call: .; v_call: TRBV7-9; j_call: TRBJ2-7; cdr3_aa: CASSLSRGTGFFLDYEQYF; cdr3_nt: TGTGCCAGCAGCTTGTCCCGCGGTACAGGGTTCTTTTTGGACTACGAGCAGTACTTC
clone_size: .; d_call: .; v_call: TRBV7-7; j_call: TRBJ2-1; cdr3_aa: CASSLFGLNEQFF; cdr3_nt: TGTGCTAGCAGCTTATTTGGGCTCAATGAGCAGTTCTTC
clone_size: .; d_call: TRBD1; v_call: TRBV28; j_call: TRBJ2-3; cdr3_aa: CASRRTGGNTQYF; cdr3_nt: TGTGCCAGCAGGCGGACAGGGGGTAATACGCAGTATTTT
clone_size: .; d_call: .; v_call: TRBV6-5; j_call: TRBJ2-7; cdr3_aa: CASSPRGSSYEQYF; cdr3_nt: TGTGCCAGCAGCCCCCGAGGCAGCTCCTACGAGCAGTACTTC
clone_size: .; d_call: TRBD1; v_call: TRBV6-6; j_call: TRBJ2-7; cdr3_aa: CASNQQGPGEQYF; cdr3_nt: TGTGCCAGCAACCAACAGGGGCCGGGCGAGCAGTACTTC
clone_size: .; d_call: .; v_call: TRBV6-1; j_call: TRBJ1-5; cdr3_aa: CASRLHSQQPQHF; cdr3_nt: TGTGCCAGCAGATTACATAGCCAACAGCCCCAGCATTTT
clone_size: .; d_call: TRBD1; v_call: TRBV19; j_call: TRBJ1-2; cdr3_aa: CASSGTAYHGYTF; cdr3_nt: TGTGCCAGTAGTGGGACAGCTTACCATGGCTACACCTTC
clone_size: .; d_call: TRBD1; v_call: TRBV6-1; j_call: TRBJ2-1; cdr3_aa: CASSTPGQAYNEQFF; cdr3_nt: TGTGCCAGCAGCACCCCGGGACAGGCTTACAATGAGCAGTTCTTC
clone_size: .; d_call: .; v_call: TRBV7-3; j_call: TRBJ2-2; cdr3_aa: CASSLQAVSNTGELFF; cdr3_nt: TGTGCCAGCAGCTTACAGGCGGTCTCGAACACCGGGGAGCTGTTTTTT
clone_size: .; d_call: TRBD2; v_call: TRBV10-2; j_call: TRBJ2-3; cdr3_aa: CASTRLAGLGTDTQYF; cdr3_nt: TGCGCCAGCACCAGACTAGCGGGCTTAGGCACAGATACGCAGTATTTT
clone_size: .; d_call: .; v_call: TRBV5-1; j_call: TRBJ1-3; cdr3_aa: CASSLGGVGDTIYF; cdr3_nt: TGCGCCAGCAGCTTAGGGGGAGTAGGGGACACCATATATTTT
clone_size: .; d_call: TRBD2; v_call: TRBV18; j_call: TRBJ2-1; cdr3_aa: CASSPAGVPNNEQFF; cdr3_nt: TGTGCCAGCTCACCGGCGGGAGTCCCCAACAATGAGCAGTTCTTC
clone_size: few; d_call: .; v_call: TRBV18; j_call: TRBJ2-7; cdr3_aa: CASSNHSGTNLYLSYEQYF; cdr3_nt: TGTGCCAGCTCAAACCACTCGGGCACCAACCTTTATCTCTCCTACGAGCAGTACTTC
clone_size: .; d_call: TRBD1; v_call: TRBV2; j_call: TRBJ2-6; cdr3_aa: CAGGQSAGANVLTF; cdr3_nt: TGTGCCGGGGGACAGTCGGCTGGGGCCAACGTCCTGACTTTC
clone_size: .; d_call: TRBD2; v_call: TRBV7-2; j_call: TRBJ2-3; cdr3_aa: CASSYGLAGTDTQYF; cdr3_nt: TGTGCCAGCAGCTATGGACTAGCGGGCACAGATACGCAGTATTTT
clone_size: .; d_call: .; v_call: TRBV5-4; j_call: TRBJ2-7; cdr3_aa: CASSEGPRTNSYEQYF; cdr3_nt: TGTGCCAGCAGCGAAGGCCCTCGGACGAATTCCTACGAGCAGTACTTC
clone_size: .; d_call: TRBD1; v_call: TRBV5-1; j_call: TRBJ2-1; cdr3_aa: CASSLALAGGAGYNEQFF; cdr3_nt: TGCGCCAGCAGCTTGGCTCTCGCAGGGGGCGCGGGCTACAATGAGCAGTTCTTC
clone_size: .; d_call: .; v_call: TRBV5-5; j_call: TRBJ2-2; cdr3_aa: CASSLSPPGGVDTGELFF; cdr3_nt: TGTGCCAGCAGCTTGAGCCCCCCAGGGGGGGTGGACACCGGGGAGCTGTTTTTT
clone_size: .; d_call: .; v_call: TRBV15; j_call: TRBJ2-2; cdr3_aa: CATSRDLGGQSRFTGELFF; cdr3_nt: TGTGCCACCAGCAGGGACCTTGGAGGACAGAGCAGGTTCACCGGGGAGCTGTTTTTT
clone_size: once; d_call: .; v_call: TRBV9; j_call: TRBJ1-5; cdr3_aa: CASSVVSVMGNQPQHF; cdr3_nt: TGTGCCAGCAGCGTAGTTTCGGTTATGGGCAATCAGCCCCAGCATTTT
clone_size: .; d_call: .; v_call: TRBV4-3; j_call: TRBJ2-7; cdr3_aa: CASSQGSWSSYEQYF; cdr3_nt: TGCGCCAGCAGCCAAGGTTCTTGGAGCTCCTACGAGCAGTACTTC
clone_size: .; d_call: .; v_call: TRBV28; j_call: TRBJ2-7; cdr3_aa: CASSFARGRNHEQYF; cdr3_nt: TGTGCCAGCAGTTTTGCTAGAGGGAGAAACCACGAGCAGTACTTC
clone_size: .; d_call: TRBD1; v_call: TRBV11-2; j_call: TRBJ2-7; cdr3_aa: CASSLGTGEQYF; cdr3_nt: TGTGCCAGCAGCCTAGGGACAGGGGAGCAGTACTTC
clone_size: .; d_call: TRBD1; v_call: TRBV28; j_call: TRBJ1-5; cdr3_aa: CASRNYRDRDNQPQHF; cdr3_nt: TGTGCCAGCAGAAATTACCGGGACAGGGATAATCAGCCCCAGCATTTT
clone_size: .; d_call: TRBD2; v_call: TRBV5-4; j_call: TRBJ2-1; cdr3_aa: CASSTTSGSSYNEQFF; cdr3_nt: TGTGCCAGCAGCACGACTAGCGGTAGCTCCTACAATGAGCAGTTCTTC
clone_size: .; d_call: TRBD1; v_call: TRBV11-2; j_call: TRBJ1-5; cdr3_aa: CASSRQTGGDQPQHF; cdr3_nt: TGTGCCAGCAGCCGCCAGACAGGGGGCGATCAGCCCCAGCATTTT
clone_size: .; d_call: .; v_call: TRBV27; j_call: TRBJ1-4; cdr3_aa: CASSLFGTSMLVGKLFF; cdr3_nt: TGTGCCAGCAGTTTATTTGGGACATCAATGCTCGTAGGAAAACTGTTTTTT
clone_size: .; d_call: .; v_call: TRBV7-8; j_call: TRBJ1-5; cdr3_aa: CASSLGTDYPNQPQHF; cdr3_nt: TGTGCCAGCAGCTTAGGGACAGATTACCCCAATCAGCCCCAGCATTTT
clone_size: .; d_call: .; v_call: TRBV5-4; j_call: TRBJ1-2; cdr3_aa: CASSLEGGRSGLGYTF; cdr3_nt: TGTGCCAGCAGCTTGGAAGGGGGGCGTTCTGGTTTGGGCTACACCTTC
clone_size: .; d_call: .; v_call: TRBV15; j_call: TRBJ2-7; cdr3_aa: CATSRVAGAGAPYEQYF; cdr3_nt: TGTGCCACCAGCAGAGTGGCTGGGGCAGGGGCTCCCTACGAGCAGTACTTC
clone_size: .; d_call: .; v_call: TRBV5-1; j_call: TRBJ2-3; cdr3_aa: CASSLDPQSDTQYF; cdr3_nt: TGCGCCAGCAGCTTGGACCCCCAATCTGATACGCAGTATTTT
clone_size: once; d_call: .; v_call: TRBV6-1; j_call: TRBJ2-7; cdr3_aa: CASSLQSSYEQYF; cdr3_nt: TGTGCCAGCAGTCTACAGAGCTCCTACGAGCAGTACTTC
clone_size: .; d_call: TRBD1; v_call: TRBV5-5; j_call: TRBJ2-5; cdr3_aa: CASSNRGLETQYF; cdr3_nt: TGTGCCAGCAGCAACAGGGGGCTGGAGACCCAGTACTTC
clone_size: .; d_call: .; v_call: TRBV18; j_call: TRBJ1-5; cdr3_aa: CASSPLGASQPQHF; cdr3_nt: TGTGCCAGCTCACCATTGGGGGCAAGTCAGCCCCAGCATTTT
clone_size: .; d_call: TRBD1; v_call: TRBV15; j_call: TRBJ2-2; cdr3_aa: CATSRDPGQGSTGELFF; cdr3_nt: TGTGCCACCAGCAGAGATCCGGGACAGGGGAGCACCGGGGAGCTGTTTTTT
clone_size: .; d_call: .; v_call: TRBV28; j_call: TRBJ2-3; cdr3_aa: CASRDRVSTDTQYF; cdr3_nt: TGTGCCAGCAGGGATCGGGTCAGCACAGATACGCAGTATTTT